The rows below give T cell receptor beta chains drawn from one sample of a study of Graves' ophthalmopathy and Graves' hyperthyroidism. In TCRdb, the multiplex PCR reads were re-called with MiXCR into one record per CDR3 protein. Among 300,000 or so distinct CDR3 sequences listed, about 17% were seen once. Material: peripheral blood. Receptors were obtained from an adult man with Graves' ophthalmopathy. The CDR3 runs from the conserved cysteine through the conserved F or W. A D gene is named only where the DNA matches it firmly. For some rows the clone size is stated as once, few or many, or as a class when expanded; others skip it.

D gene	clone size	V gene	J gene	CDR3 protein	CDR3 DNA
NA	many	TRBV4-1	TRBJ1-3	CASSQDARGFGNTIYF	TGCGCCAGCAGCCAAGATGCCAGGGGATTTGGAAACACCATATATTTT
NA	many	TRBV28	TRBJ2-7	CASSLPGTGPYEQYF	TGTGCCAGCAGCCTCCCCGGGACGGGTCCCTACGAGCAGTACTTC
TRBD2	many	TRBV7-2	TRBJ2-2	CASSALTSGVTGELFF	TGTGCCAGCAGCGCCTTAACTAGCGGAGTCACCGGGGAGCTGTTTTTT
TRBD1	many	TRBV9	TRBJ2-7	CASSVVGGQGAYEQYF	TGTGCCAGCAGCGTAGTTGGAGGACAGGGAGCCTACGAGCAGTACTTC
TRBD2	NA	TRBV13	TRBJ2-7	CASSASGDVEQYF	TGTGCCAGCTCGGCTAGCGGAGATGTAGAGCAGTACTTC
NA	many	TRBV7-6	TRBJ1-6	CASSSRPEGGSPLHF	TGTGCCAGCAGCTCCCGACCTGAAGGTGGTTCACCCCTCCACTTT
TRBD1	many	TRBV6-5	TRBJ1-3	CASSNRGGGNTIYF	TGTGCCAGCAGTAACAGGGGGGGGGGAAACACCATATATTTT
TRBD2	many	TRBV29-1	TRBJ2-5	CSVEAGASGGTASETQYF	TGCAGCGTTGAAGCTGGGGCTAGCGGGGGCACAGCTTCGGAGACCCAGTACTTC
NA	many	TRBV4-1	TRBJ2-7	CASSQDGGTVISYEQYF	TGCGCCAGCAGCCAAGATGGAGGGACAGTGATCTCCTACGAGCAGTACTTC
TRBD2	many	TRBV4-1	TRBJ2-5	CASSLAPGLAGGKGETQYF	TGCGCCAGCAGCCTAGCGCCGGGACTAGCGGGAGGGAAGGGAGAGACCCAGTACTTC
NA	many	TRBV27	TRBJ2-5	CASSLRFPNGETQYF	TGTGCCAGCAGTTTACGTTTCCCTAACGGAGAGACCCAGTACTTC
TRBD1	many	TRBV4-1	TRBJ1-2	CASSQDRGQGASGYTF	TGCGCCAGCAGCCAAGATAGAGGACAGGGGGCTTCTGGCTACACCTTC
NA	many	TRBV25-1	TRBJ2-7	CASSRAGRPEQYF	TGTGCCAGCAGTCGAGCAGGGCGACCCGAGCAGTACTTC
NA	NA	TRBV29-1	TRBJ2-7	CSVEVRGENYEQYF	TGCAGCGTTGAAGTGAGGGGAGAGAACTACGAGCAGTACTTC
TRBD1	many	TRBV18	TRBJ1-1	CASSPGQGTEAFF	TGTGCCAGCAGTCCAGGACAGGGCACTGAAGCTTTCTTT
TRBD1	many	TRBV12-3/TRBV12-4	TRBJ2-7	CASSDGQGMLGGEQYF	TGTGCCAGCAGCGACGGACAGGGAATGCTGGGGGGCGAGCAGTACTTC
TRBD1	many	TRBV6-1	TRBJ1-1	CASSFNRGVGTEAFF	TGTGCCAGCAGCTTCAACAGGGGTGTGGGGACTGAAGCTTTCTTT
NA	many	TRBV6-2/TRBV6-3	TRBJ2-7	CASRTGTKSSYEQYF	TGTGCCAGCAGAACCGGGACGAAAAGCTCCTACGAGCAGTACTTC
TRBD2	NA	TRBV6-2/TRBV6-3	TRBJ2-7	CASSYSITSGTSYEQYF	TGTGCCAGCAGTTACTCGATAACTAGCGGGACCTCCTACGAGCAGTACTTC
TRBD1	NA	TRBV29-1	TRBJ2-4	CSVRQGAKNIQYF	TGCAGCGTCAGACAGGGGGCCAAAAACATTCAGTACTTC
TRBD1	NA	TRBV6-5	TRBJ2-5	CASSWTGAVRETQYF	TGTGCCAGCAGTTGGACAGGGGCGGTGAGAGAGACCCAGTACTTC
TRBD1	many	TRBV2	TRBJ1-1	CASSTGGRTEAFF	TGTGCCAGCAGTACAGGGGGCCGGACTGAAGCTTTCTTT
NA	many	TRBV5-1	TRBJ1-5	CASSLVPGNNQPQHF	TGCGCCAGCAGCTTGGTCCCCGGCAACAATCAGCCCCAGCATTTT
NA	many	TRBV4-3	TRBJ1-1	CASSHQDRSGDTEAFF	TGCGCCAGCAGTCACCAAGATCGGTCAGGGGACACTGAAGCTTTCTTT
TRBD2	many	TRBV11-2	TRBJ2-5	CASSFRGGAETQYF	TGTGCCAGCAGCTTCCGCGGGGGAGCAGAGACCCAGTACTTC
NA	many	TRBV20-1	TRBJ1-2	CSARPGRAGYGYTF	TGCAGTGCTAGACCCGGGCGCGCGGGATATGGCTACACCTTC
NA	NA	TRBV11-2	TRBJ2-7	CASSSIRDYEQYF	TGTGCCAGCAGCTCAATTCGGGACTACGAGCAGTACTTC
NA	NA	TRBV28	TRBJ2-7	CASKRGKTGASYEQYF	TGTGCCAGCAAGAGGGGGAAGACTGGGGCTTCCTACGAGCAGTACTTC
NA	many	TRBV5-1	TRBJ2-5	CASNSLPLTRAETQYF	TGCGCCAGCAACAGCTTGCCGTTAACTAGGGCGGAGACCCAGTACTTC
NA	many	TRBV30	TRBJ2-7	CAWGDIYEQYF	TGTGCCTGGGGCGACATCTACGAGCAGTACTTC
NA	many	TRBV20-1	TRBJ2-7	CSASMGAPPEQYF	TGCAGTGCTAGTATGGGAGCACCCCCCGAGCAGTACTTC
TRBD2	NA	TRBV6-4	TRBJ2-3	CASRTTSGGGADTQYF	TGTGCCAGCAGGACAACTAGCGGGGGGGGGGCAGATACGCAGTATTTT
TRBD2	many	TRBV3-1	TRBJ2-7	CASSQGGGRYEQYF	TGTGCCAGCAGCCAAGGGGGAGGGCGGTACGAGCAGTACTTC
NA	many	TRBV19	TRBJ1-5	CASSLENQPQHF	TGCGCCAGCAGCTTGGAAAATCAGCCCCAGCATTTT
NA	many	TRBV18	TRBJ1-5	CASSSTDQPQHF	TGTGCCAGCTCGTCGACCGATCAGCCCCAGCATTTT
TRBD1	many	TRBV19	TRBJ1-5	CASSQGAGQASNQPQHF	TGTGCCAGTAGCCAAGGGGCCGGACAGGCTAGCAATCAGCCCCAGCATTTT
NA	many	TRBV2	TRBJ1-1	CASIRMASEAFF	TGTGCCAGCATTCGTATGGCTTCTGAAGCTTTCTTT
NA	many	TRBV13	TRBJ1-1	CASSLGRKNTEAFF	TGTGCCAGCAGCTTAGGCAGGAAGAACACTGAAGCTTTCTTT
NA	many	TRBV19	TRBJ2-7	CASSFQVGEQYF	TGTGCCAGTAGTTTCCAAGTTGGCGAGCAGTACTTC
NA	few	TRBV6-1	TRBJ2-7	CASVLTTGLQQYF	TGTGCCAGCGTCTTAACAACAGGGTTGCAGCAGTACTTC
TRBD1	NA	TRBV25-1	TRBJ2-7	CASSELSGQGSPQSYEQYF	TGTGCCAGCAGTGAATTGTCGGGACAGGGATCCCCCCAGTCCTACGAGCAGTACTTC
NA	many	TRBV3-1	TRBJ1-2	CASGEGGYGYTF	TGTGCCAGTGGGGAGGGGGGCTATGGCTACACCTTC
NA	many	TRBV30	TRBJ1-1	CAWSGQLAAVNTEAFF	TGTGCCTGGAGTGGACAGCTAGCTGCGGTGAACACTGAAGCTTTCTTT
NA	many	TRBV20-1	TRBJ2-7	CSASFGDYEQYF	TGCAGTGCTAGCTTCGGGGATTACGAGCAGTACTTC
NA	many	TRBV27	TRBJ2-6	CASTFSGANVLTF	TGTGCCAGCACCTTCTCTGGGGCCAACGTCCTGACTTTC
NA	few	TRBV7-2	TRBJ1-5	CASSLVGSGQHF	TGTGCCAGCAGCTTAGTGGGTTCGGGCCAGCATTTT
NA	many	TRBV6-1	TRBJ1-2	CASSPAGRTNYGYTF	TGTGCCAGCAGTCCCGCTGGGCGGACTAACTATGGCTACACCTTC
TRBD2	NA	TRBV28	TRBJ2-7	CASSGYSGRHYEQYF	TGTGCCAGCAGCGGGTATAGCGGGCGACACTACGAGCAGTACTTC